This is a list of T cell receptor beta chains from one sample in a study of CD8 T cells in ankylosing spondylitis. TCRdb reanalysed the 5' RACE reads using MiXCR and keeps one entry per CDR3 protein. Of hundreds of thousands of distinct CDR3 sequences in the sample, roughly 10% were seen once. The sequenced sample consisted of blood, either unsorted or a sorted T cell fraction (not recorded which). These receptors were obtained from a male donor with ankylosing spondylitis. CDR3s include the opening cysteine and the closing phenylalanine or tryptophan. D genes are given only for firm matches. A row's size may be missing; if present it is once, few, many or a size class.

CDR3aa: CSAQRGVYEQYF; CDR3nt: TGCAGTGCTCAGAGAGGGGTCTACGAGCAGTACTTC; j_gene: TRBJ2-7; v_gene: TRBV20-1; abundance: few; len: 12; d_gene: .
CDR3aa: CASSLIGQAYEQYF; CDR3nt: TGTGCCAGCAGCTTAATCGGCCAGGCCTACGAGCAGTACTTC; j_gene: TRBJ2-7; v_gene: TRBV7-2; abundance: many; len: 14; d_gene: .
CDR3aa: CASSLAHALTNEKLFF; CDR3nt: TGTGCCAGCAGCTTAGCCCACGCTCTGACTAATGAAAAACTGTTTTTT; j_gene: TRBJ1-4; v_gene: TRBV7-9; abundance: .; len: 16; d_gene: .
CDR3aa: CSARAVDSPLHF; CDR3nt: TGCAGTGCTAGAGCTGTAGACTCACCCCTCCACTTT; j_gene: TRBJ1-6; v_gene: TRBV20-1; abundance: .; len: 12; d_gene: .
CDR3aa: CSDRQGADTQYF; CDR3nt: TGCAGCGATCGACAGGGAGCAGATACGCAGTATTTT; j_gene: TRBJ2-3; v_gene: TRBV29-1; abundance: few; len: 12; d_gene: TRBD1
CDR3aa: CASSLGYSQGSDQPQHF; CDR3nt: TGTGCCAGCAGCTTAGGATACTCGCAGGGAAGCGATCAGCCCCAGCATTTT; j_gene: TRBJ1-5; v_gene: TRBV7-9; abundance: many; len: 17; d_gene: .
CDR3aa: CTSSQDVGDSIAKNIQYF; CDR3nt: TGCACCAGCAGCCAAGATGTTGGGGACAGCATAGCCAAAAACATTCAGTACTTC; j_gene: TRBJ2-4; v_gene: TRBV4-3; abundance: .; len: 18; d_gene: TRBD1
CDR3aa: CASSEAAQGNQPQHF; CDR3nt: TGTGCCAGCAGCGAGGCGGCACAGGGCAATCAGCCCCAGCATTTT; j_gene: TRBJ1-5; v_gene: TRBV9; abundance: .; len: 15; d_gene: .
CDR3aa: CASSFPGALVLHF; CDR3nt: TGTGCCAGCAGTTTCCCGGGCGCTCTAGTCCTCCACTTT; j_gene: TRBJ1-6; v_gene: TRBV12-3/TRBV12-4; abundance: .; len: 13; d_gene: .
CDR3aa: CSADRGGATQYF; CDR3nt: TGCAGTGCGGACAGGGGCGGTGCGACCCAGTACTTC; j_gene: TRBJ2-5; v_gene: TRBV20-1; abundance: few; len: 12; d_gene: TRBD1
CDR3aa: CASSRGAGNGVGYTF; CDR3nt: TGTGCCAGCAGCCGAGGCGCGGGGAACGGCGTTGGCTACACCTTC; j_gene: TRBJ1-2; v_gene: TRBV7-2; abundance: few; len: 15; d_gene: .
CDR3aa: CASSPATGVSYNEQFF; CDR3nt: TGTGCCAGCAGCCCCGCGACAGGCGTCTCCTACAATGAGCAGTTCTTC; j_gene: TRBJ2-1; v_gene: TRBV4-2; abundance: many; len: 16; d_gene: .
CDR3aa: CASSPRERERQYF; CDR3nt: TGTGCCAGCTCGCCGAGGGAACGGGAGCGGCAGTACTTC; j_gene: TRBJ2-7; v_gene: TRBV18; abundance: .; len: 13; d_gene: .
CDR3aa: CSARLLNNSYNEQFF; CDR3nt: TGCAGTGCTAGGCTTCTGAATAACTCCTACAATGAGCAGTTCTTC; j_gene: TRBJ2-1; v_gene: TRBV20-1; abundance: few; len: 15; d_gene: .
CDR3aa: CASSLKSGGALHTIYF; CDR3nt: TGTGCCAGCAGTCTCAAGAGCGGTGGGGCTCTTCACACCATATATTTT; j_gene: TRBJ1-3; v_gene: TRBV12-3/TRBV12-4; abundance: many; len: 16; d_gene: .
CDR3aa: CSVAEDTEAFF; CDR3nt: TGCAGCGTTGCGGAAGACACTGAAGCTTTCTTT; j_gene: TRBJ1-1; v_gene: TRBV29-1; abundance: many; len: 11; d_gene: .
CDR3aa: CASSPTGVAGAGETQYF; CDR3nt: TGTGCCAGCTCACCAACAGGGGTAGCGGGAGCGGGAGAGACCCAGTACTTC; j_gene: TRBJ2-5; v_gene: TRBV18; abundance: few; len: 17; d_gene: TRBD2
CDR3aa: CSARDGNWYQETQYF; CDR3nt: TGCAGTGCTAGAGATGGGAACTGGTACCAAGAGACCCAGTACTTC; j_gene: TRBJ2-5; v_gene: TRBV20-1; abundance: few; len: 15; d_gene: .
CDR3aa: CASSFQGLHQPQHF; CDR3nt: TGTGCCAGCAGCTTCCAGGGGCTCCATCAGCCCCAGCATTTT; j_gene: TRBJ1-5; v_gene: TRBV7-8; abundance: .; len: 14; d_gene: .
CDR3aa: CASSPLRGKDTQYF; CDR3nt: TGTGCCAGCAGCCCTCTCCGGGGGAAGGATACGCAGTATTTT; j_gene: TRBJ2-3; v_gene: TRBV7-8; abundance: .; len: 14; d_gene: .
CDR3aa: CASPKSDSYGYTF; CDR3nt: TGTGCCAGCCCCAAATCAGACAGCTATGGCTACACCTTC; j_gene: TRBJ1-2; v_gene: TRBV18; abundance: .; len: 13; d_gene: .
CDR3aa: CASSPPDPDQETQYF; CDR3nt: TGCGCCAGCAGCCCCCCGGACCCTGACCAAGAGACCCAGTACTTC; j_gene: TRBJ2-5; v_gene: TRBV5-1; abundance: .; len: 15; d_gene: .